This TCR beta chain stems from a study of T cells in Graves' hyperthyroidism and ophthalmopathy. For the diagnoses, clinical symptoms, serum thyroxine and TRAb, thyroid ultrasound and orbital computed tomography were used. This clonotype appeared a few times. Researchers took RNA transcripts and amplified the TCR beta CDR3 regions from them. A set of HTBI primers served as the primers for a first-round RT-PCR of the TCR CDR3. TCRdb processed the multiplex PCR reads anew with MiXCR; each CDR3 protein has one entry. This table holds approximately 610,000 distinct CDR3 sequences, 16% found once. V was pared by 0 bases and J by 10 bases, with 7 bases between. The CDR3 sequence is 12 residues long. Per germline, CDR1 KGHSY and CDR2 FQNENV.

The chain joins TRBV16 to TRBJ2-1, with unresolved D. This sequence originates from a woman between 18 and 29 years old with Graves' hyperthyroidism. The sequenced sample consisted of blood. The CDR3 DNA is TGTGCCAGCAGCCAATCCCCCGGAGAGCAGTTCTTC. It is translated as CASSQSPGEQFF.